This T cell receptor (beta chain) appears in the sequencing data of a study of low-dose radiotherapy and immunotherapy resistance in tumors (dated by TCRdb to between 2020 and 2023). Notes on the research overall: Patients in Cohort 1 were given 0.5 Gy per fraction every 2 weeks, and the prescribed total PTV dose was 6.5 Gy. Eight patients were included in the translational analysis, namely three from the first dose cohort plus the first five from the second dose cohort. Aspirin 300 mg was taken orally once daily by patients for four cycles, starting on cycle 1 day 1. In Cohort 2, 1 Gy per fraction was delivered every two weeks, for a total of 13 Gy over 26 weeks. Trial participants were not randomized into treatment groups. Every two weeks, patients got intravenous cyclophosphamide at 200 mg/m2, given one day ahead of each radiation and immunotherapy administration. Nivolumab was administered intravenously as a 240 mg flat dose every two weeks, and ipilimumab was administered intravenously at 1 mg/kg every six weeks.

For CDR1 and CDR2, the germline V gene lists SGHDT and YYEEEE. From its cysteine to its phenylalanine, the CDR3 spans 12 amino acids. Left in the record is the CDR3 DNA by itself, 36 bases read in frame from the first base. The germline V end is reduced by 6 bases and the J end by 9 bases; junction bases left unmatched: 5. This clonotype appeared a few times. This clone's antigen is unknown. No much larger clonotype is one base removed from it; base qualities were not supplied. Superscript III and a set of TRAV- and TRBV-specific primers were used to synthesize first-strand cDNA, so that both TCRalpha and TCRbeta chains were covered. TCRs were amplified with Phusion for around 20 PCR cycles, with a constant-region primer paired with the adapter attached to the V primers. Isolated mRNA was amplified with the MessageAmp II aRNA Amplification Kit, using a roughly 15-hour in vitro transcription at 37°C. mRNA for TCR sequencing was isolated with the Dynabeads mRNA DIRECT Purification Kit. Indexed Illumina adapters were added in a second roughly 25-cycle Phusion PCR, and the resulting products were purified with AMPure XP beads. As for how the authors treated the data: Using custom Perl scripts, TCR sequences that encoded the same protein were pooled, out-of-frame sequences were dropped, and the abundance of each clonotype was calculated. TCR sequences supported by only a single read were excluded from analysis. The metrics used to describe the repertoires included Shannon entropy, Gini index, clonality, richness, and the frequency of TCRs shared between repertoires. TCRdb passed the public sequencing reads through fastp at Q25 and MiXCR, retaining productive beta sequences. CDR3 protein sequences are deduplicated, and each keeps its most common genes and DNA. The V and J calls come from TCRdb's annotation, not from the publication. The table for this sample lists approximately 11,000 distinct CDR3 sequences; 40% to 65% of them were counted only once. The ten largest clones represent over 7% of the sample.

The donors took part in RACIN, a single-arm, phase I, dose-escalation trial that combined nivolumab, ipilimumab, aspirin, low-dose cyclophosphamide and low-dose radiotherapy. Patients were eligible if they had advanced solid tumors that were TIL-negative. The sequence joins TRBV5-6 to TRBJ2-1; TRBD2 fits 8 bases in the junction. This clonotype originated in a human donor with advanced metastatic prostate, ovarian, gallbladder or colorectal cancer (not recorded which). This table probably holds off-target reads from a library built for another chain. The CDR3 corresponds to CASTPGGSEQFF. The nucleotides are TGTGCCAGCACCCCGGGGGGGAGTGAGCAGTTCTTC.